The clone carrying this T cell receptor beta chain was detected many times. Antigen unknown. The data are from a study of regulatory T cells in long-lasting Graves disease. General study points: Persistent Graves' cases showed lower TCR diversity than newly diagnosed cases. Favored gene segments in persistent disease were TRBV28, TRBJ1-2 and TRBJ2-5.

The CDR3 length is 14 residues. Trimming took off 7 bases at V and 2 bases at J, with 17 bases between the two ends. CDR1 and CDR2 from the germline V gene are SQVTM and ANQGSEA. Time point defined: persistent/refractory GD, antithyroid drugs over 5 years with positive TRAb. The TCR library was made from RNA that had been extracted from PBMCs in TRIzol. For TCR beta, libraries came from iRepertoire HTBI primers and Arm-PCR of CDR3 regions. Using its own MiXCR run on the multiplex PCR reads, TCRdb lists one record per CDR3 protein. The sample lists 300,000 to 350,000 distinct CDR3 sequences, 20% occurring once.

The receptor was derived from a female donor with Graves disease. This chain connects TRBV29-1 to TRBJ2-5; tentatively, D is TRBD2 (6 bases). The specimen comprised peripheral blood mononuclear cells (PBMCs), sampled when the disease was refractory, from a patient treated with antithyroid drugs. The CDR3 nucleotides are TGCAGCGCCAAAACCGGGACTGTACAAGAGACCCAGTACTTC. This gives the protein CSAKTGTVQETQYF.